The source of this T cell receptor beta chain is a study of STAT5B mutations in CD4+ large granular lymphocyte leukemia. General study findings and limits: Without HLA matching, higher CD4+ than CD8+ T-LGLL clonality could reflect small sample size. CD4-sorted patient repertoires seemed more clonal than healthy CD4+ repertoires.

Concerning this clone itself: What it binds is not known.

Germline loops: CDR1 SGHNT, CDR2 YYREEE (reference sequence). The CDR3 consists of 14 residues. Trimming shortened V by 4 bases and J by 1 base, and 11 bases separated the two germline ends. The repertoire was sequenced with immunoSEQ multiplex PCR; TCRdb's copy has only in-frame clones and lacks some. The data contain approximately 31,000 clones, about 70% of them singletons. Sequencing input: CD4+ T cells from blood buffy coats. The chain links TRBV5-4 to TRBJ1-1, with D perhaps TRBD1 (6 bases). The receptor was derived from a human donor in good health. The DNA of the CDR3 is TGTGCCAGCAGCCATAAGGGGGGGAACACTGAAGCTTTCTTT. Translation gives CASSHKGGNTEAFF.